Presented here are 30 T cell receptor beta chains from one specimen sequenced in a study of spatial heterogeneity in lung cancer. The time point: sample taken at primary tumor resection. Study results and caveats: For expanded intratumoral alpha and beta TCRs, counts tracked tumor mutation counts.

TCRdb used MiXCR to reprocess the 5' RACE reads, holding one entry per CDR3 protein. In the table there are about 27,000 distinct CDR3 sequences, under 8.5% of which are singletons. No antigens are known for them. Sequences were derived from lung tumor tissue, sampled at surgery. These receptors were collected from a male donor with early-stage non-small cell lung cancer.

This clonotype is medium-sized within its sample. The chain is built from TRBV24-1 and TRBJ2-5; tentative D call: TRBD1 (6 bases). This CDR3 is built from 18 residues. Trimming took off 1 base at V and 1 base at J, with 18 bases between the two ends. The germline gives CDR1 KGHDR, CDR2 SFDVKD. The CDR3 loop is CATSDFPCDRTVQETQYF. CDR3 DNA sequence: TGTGCCACCAGTGATTTCCCATGCGACCGGACAGTCCAAGAGACCCAGTACTTC.

This clonotype was observed many times. V usage is TRBV12-3 or TRBV12-4 and J usage is TRBJ2-2; the D is unclear. The V end was cut by 3 bases, the J end by 6 bases, with 5 bases between. The CDR3 length is 12 residues. The CDR3 nucleotides read TGTGCCAGCAGTTTCCTCCCCGGGGAGCTGTTTTTT. It specifies CASSFLPGELFF.

In this sample, this clonotype turned up a few times. V and J are TRBV7-2 and TRBJ1-1; D is uncertain. V lost 2 bases and J lost 3, with 1 base in between. CDR1 is SGHTA and CDR2 is FQGNSA in the germline V gene. The CDR3 totals 11 residues. CDR3 residues: CASSLYTEAFF. CDR3 DNA sequence: TGTGCCAGCAGCTTATACACTGAAGCTTTCTTT.

This clonotype was seen repeatedly, ten times or more. The chain recombines TRBV7-2 with TRBJ2-1; the match to TRBD2 covers 8 bases. With V trimmed by 7 bases and J by 8 bases, 13 bases remained unmatched. This CDR3 spans 15 amino acids. Germline V gene sequence: CDR1 SGHTA, CDR2 FQGNSA. CDR3 nucleotide sequence: TGTGCCAGCACCCCGGGGGGGCGGAGAGGCGATGAGCAGTTCTTC. It codes for CASTPGGRRGDEQFF.

This clonotype was counted many times. This chain links TRBV20-1 with TRBJ2-1; 8 bases match TRBD1. Germline CDR1 reads DFQATT; CDR2 reads SNEGSKA (reference sequence). The CDR3 spans 14 residues. After removal of 6 bases from V and 8 bases from J, the junction contained 12 bases not matched to a gene. This CDR3 is CSAQMAGGLDEQFF. In DNA, the CDR3 is TGCAGTGCCCAGATGGCAGGGGGCCTCGATGAGCAGTTCTTC.

The CDR3 nucleotides read TGTGCCAGCAGCCTTGACAGGGACATTCAGTACTTC. It encodes CASSLDRDIQYF. The J gene is TRBJ2-4, the V gene TRBV7-2; 7 bases fit TRBD1. Germline V CDR1 and CDR2: SGHTA, FQGNSA. Germline trimming cut 5 bases from V and 8 bases from J; bases unmatched to any gene: 3. The CDR3 is 12 amino acids.

This clonotype has ten or more counts. A junction end diverges from the germline sequence, so it may reflect a read error. The chain is built from TRBV12-3 or TRBV12-4 and TRBJ2-5; tentative D call: TRBD1 (8 bases). The CDR3 is made up of 12 amino acids. The CDR3 coding sequence is TGTGCCAGCACTCTCGGACAGGGAGGGCCCGACTTC. Its translation: CASTLGQGGPDF.

The chain combines TRBV6-1 with TRBJ1-3, with D possibly TRBD1 on 5 matching bases. This CDR3 region has 17 residues. Germline V lookup: CDR1 MNHNS, CDR2 SASEGT. Trimming stripped 6 bases from V and 0 bases from J, with 18 bases between. CDR3 coding DNA: TGTGCCAGCAGGATACAGGCTGGACACTTCTCTGGAAACACCATATATTTT. Translated, it gives CASRIQAGHFSGNTIYF.

This clonotype was counted a few times. V and J are TRBV7-2 and TRBJ1-6, with a weak D call TRBD1 (6 bases). The CDR3 totals 16 residues. V lost 1 base and J 5 bases, leaving 12 bases between the germline ends. Germline loops: CDR1 SGHTA, CDR2 FQGNSA. Here the CDR3 reads CASSLDIGGDNSPLHF. CDR3 sequence (DNA): TGTGCCAGCAGCTTAGATATCGGGGGCGATAATTCACCCCTCCACTTT.

This clonotype was seen many times. CDR3 in DNA: TGTGCCAGCAGTTTCCGGGGAACACAAGAGACCCAGTACTTC. Its protein product is CASSFRGTQETQYF. This chain joins TRBV28 and TRBJ2-5, with D tentatively TRBD2 (5 bases). CDR3 length equals 14 residues. Per germline, CDR1 MDHEN and CDR2 SYDVKM. V was cut by 3 bases and J by 2 bases, with 10 bases left in between. Using reference TRBV28 and TRBJ2-5 for the parts outside the CDR3, the full variable domain is DVKVTQSSRYLVKRTGEKVFLECVQDMDHENMFWYRQDPGLGLRLIYFSYDVKMKEKGDIPEGYSVSREKKERFSLILESASTNQTSMYLCASSFRGTQETQYFGPGTRLLVL.

The CDR3 region is CASSLATGWNEQFF. The CDR3 nucleotides are TGCGCCAGCAGCTTGGCAACGGGGTGGAATGAGCAGTTCTTC. The chain joins TRBV5-1 to TRBJ2-1; a possible D gene is TRBD2 (5 bases). V was cut by 0 bases and J by 7 bases, with 11 bases left in between. Per germline, CDR1 SGHRS and CDR2 YFSETQ. The CDR3 covers 14 residues.

This clonotype was seen at least ten times. DNA of the CDR3: TGCGCCAGCAGCTTGGAACGGCAGGGAGATGGCTACACCTTC. Translating it yields CASSLERQGDGYTF. This rearrangement joins TRBV5-1 to TRBJ1-2; tentative D call: TRBD1 (5 bases). CDR3 length equals 14 residues. Germline V gives CDR1 SGHRS, CDR2 YFSETQ. Trimming stripped 0 bases from V and 6 bases from J, with 12 bases between.

This clonotype came up many times. The chain recombines TRBV5-1 with TRBJ2-5; 12 bases fit TRBD2. Germline V gives CDR1 SGHRS, CDR2 YFSETQ. J was trimmed by 5 bases and V by 4 bases; bases with no gene match: 9. This CDR3 has 16 residues. CDR3 amino acids: CASSGGTSGRGETQYF. CDR3 sequence (DNA): TGCGCCAGCAGCGGAGGGACTAGCGGGCGAGGGGAGACCCAGTACTTC. Combining the CDR3 with reference TRBV5-1 and TRBJ2-5 gives the whole variable domain KAGVTQTPRYLIKTRGQQVTLSCSPISGHRSVSWYQQTPGQGLQFLFEYFSETQRNKGNFPGRFSGRQFSNSRSEMNVSTLELGDSALYLCASSGGTSGRGETQYFGPGTRLLVL.

This clonotype was recorded at least ten times. The V gene is TRBV6-2 or TRBV6-3, the J gene TRBJ2-1; the match to TRBD1 covers 11 bases. The CDR3 consists of 12 residues. Trimming took 6 bases from V and 15 from J; bases not matched to a gene: 7. Germline V gene lookup returns CDR1 MNHEY and CDR2 SVGEGT. Written as DNA, the CDR3 is TGTGCCAGCAGCGGACAGGGGGCTTATCCGTTCTTC. Translated: CASSGQGAYPFF.

This clonotype was recorded many times. The rearrangement uses TRBV7-2 and TRBJ2-1, with D uncertain. The V gene's germline CDR1 is SGHTA and CDR2 FQGNSA. V was shortened by 1 base and J by 4 bases, with 8 bases between the two germline ends. This CDR3 has 14 amino acids. In DNA form, the CDR3 reads TGTGCCAGCAGCTTAGAGGGCGGTTACAATGAGCAGTTCTTC. Amino acid sequence: CASSLEGGYNEQFF.

This chain uses TRBV3-1 with TRBJ1-1, with 8 bases fitting TRBD1. Germline trimming cut 2 bases from V and 5 bases from J; bases unmatched to any gene: 10. Germline CDR1 is LGHDT and CDR2 is YNNKEL (reference sequence). This CDR3 has 16 residues. CDR3 residues: CASSQWVRQGWTEAFF. CDR3 DNA: TGTGCCAGCAGCCAATGGGTCAGACAGGGGTGGACTGAAGCTTTCTTT. The full variable domain, rest sourced from reference TRBV3-1 and TRBJ1-1, is DTAVSQTPKYLVTQMGNDKSIKCEQNLGHDTMYWYKQDSKKFLKIMFSYNNKELIINETVPNRFSPKSPDKAHLNLHINSLELGDSAVYFCASSQWVRQGWTEAFFGQGTRLTVV.

This clonotype came up many times. The CDR3 protein is CASSFGDSGNTIYF. In nucleotides, the CDR3 is TGCGCCAGCAGCTTCGGAGACTCTGGAAACACCATATATTTT. The chain carries TRBV5-1 and TRBJ1-3; D not resolved. This CDR3 is 14 amino acids long. Trimming removed 2 bases at V and 0 bases at J, with 6 bases between. Germline loops: CDR1 SGHRS, CDR2 YFSETQ.

This clonotype has only a few counts. The V call is TRBV12-3 or TRBV12-4, the J call TRBJ2-2, with 13 positions matching TRBD2. Germline trimming cut 6 bases from V and 1 base from J; bases unmatched to any gene: 11. The CDR3 length is 19 residues. The CDR3 is CASRSFGTSGNLNTGELFF. The CDR3 DNA is TGTGCCAGCAGGTCCTTCGGGACTAGCGGGAATTTGAACACCGGGGAGCTGTTTTTT.

V gene TRBV24-1 combines with J gene TRBJ1-2; 8 bases align to TRBD1. This CDR3 is 14 amino acids long. J gave up 7 bases and V 4 bases, and 7 bases lay outside the gene matches. The germline CDR1 and CDR2 sequences are KGHDR and SFDVKD. The CDR3: CATSDSGGGFGYTF. CDR3 sequence (DNA): TGTGCCACCAGTGACTCAGGGGGCGGTTTTGGCTACACCTTC.

This clonotype was detected ten times or more. This sequence joins TRBV6-2 or TRBV6-3 and TRBJ1-5; D ambiguous. The V gene lost 1 base and the J gene lost 2 bases, with 3 bases spanning the gap. Germline CDR1 reads MNHEY; CDR2 reads SVGEGT. CDR3 length: 13 residues. This chain's CDR3 is CASSYWGNQPQHF. The CDR3 DNA reads TGTGCCAGCAGTTACTGGGGCAATCAGCCCCAGCATTTT.

In its sample, this clonotype was seen a few times. This chain joins TRBV3-1 and TRBJ1-2; TRBD1 might be the D (5 bases). Germline V gives CDR1 LGHDT, CDR2 YNNKEL (reference sequence). This CDR3 has 13 residues. The V end lost 4 bases, the J end lost 5 bases, and 11 bases lay between the germline ends. As DNA, the CDR3 is TGTGCCAGCAGCCTCGGGACGGATTATGGCTACACCTTC. It encodes CASSLGTDYGYTF.

In this sample, this clonotype turned up many times. The chain combines TRBV6-2 or TRBV6-3 with TRBJ1-1; D is perhaps TRBD1 (6 bases). Deletions cut 6 bases from V and 4 bases from J, with 12 bases between. Per the germline V gene, CDR1 is MNHEY and CDR2 is SVGEGT. This CDR3 comprises 13 residues. Here the CDR3 DNA reads TGTGCCAGCAGCACAGGGTTGGTCACTGAAGCTTTCTTT. This sequence encodes CASSTGLVTEAFF.

This clonotype came up many times. The CDR3 loop is CASRGAPQPQHF. The CDR3 DNA follows: TGTGCCAGCAGAGGGGCCCCCCAGCCCCAGCATTTT. The chain links TRBV28 to TRBJ1-5; D is perhaps TRBD1 (5 bases). Germline CDR1 MDHEN, CDR2 SYDVKM. The CDR3 consists of 12 residues. V lost 6 bases to trimming and J lost 7 bases, with 10 bases between them.

This clonotype came up many times. The chain uses TRBV20-1 and TRBJ1-1, with 9 bases fitting TRBD1. The CDR3 spans 14 residues. After removal of 1 base from V and 5 bases from J, the junction contained 5 bases not matched to a gene. CDR1 DFQATT and CDR2 SNEGSKA come from the germline V gene (reference sequence). The CDR3 sequence is CSARGGTGWTEAFF. CDR3 nucleotides: TGCAGTGCTAGAGGTGGGACAGGGTGGACTGAAGCTTTCTTT.

The chain is built from TRBV3-1 and TRBJ1-1; D uncertain. Germline V gene lookup returns CDR1 LGHDT and CDR2 YNNKEL (reference sequence). The CDR3 consists of 12 residues. Trimming stripped 1 base from V and 11 bases from J, with 11 bases between. The CDR3 here is CASSQVGSGAFF. The DNA of the CDR3 is TGTGCCAGCAGCCAAGTGGGTTCGGGGGCTTTCTTT.

Note on this clonotype: Just one base apart from a much larger clone, this may be a read error. V gene TRBV15 combines with J gene TRBJ2-1; D is unresolved. V was clipped by 1 base and J by 6 bases, with 10 bases between them. Germline CDR1 is LNHNV and CDR2 is YYDKDF (reference sequence). The CDR3 consists of 14 residues. CDR3 protein: CATSRGTFPNEQFF. The CDR3 coding sequence is TGTGCCACCAGCAGAGGGACGTTCCCCAATGAGCAGTTCTTC.

This clonotype appeared a few times. The rearrangement joins TRBV20-1 to TRBJ2-5; D tentatively reads TRBD1 or TRBD2 (5 bases each). Germline-derived CDR1 and CDR2 are DFQATT and SNEGSKA (reference sequence). Trimming took 3 bases from V and 2 from J, leaving 10 bases between them. The CDR3 runs 13 residues. The CDR3 DNA reads TGCAGTGCTAGGGGACCGGGACAAGAGACCCAGTACTTC. Protein product: CSARGPGQETQYF.

The rearrangement links TRBV3-1 to TRBJ2-3; 8 positions agree with TRBD1. CDR1 LGHDT and CDR2 YNNKEL come from the germline V gene (reference sequence). Trimming at V came to 5 bases and at J to 6 bases, leaving 7 bases not matched to a gene. This CDR3 contains 14 residues. The CDR3 DNA is TGTGCCAGCAGCGAATCAGGGGGCCCGGATACGCAGTATTTT. This translates into CASSESGGPDTQYF.

The sample holds many counts of this clonotype. The rearrangement links TRBV2 to TRBJ2-5; 7 bases align to TRBD1. V shed 4 bases, J shed 2 bases, and the junction held 4 bases outside the gene matches. The CDR3 extends over 14 amino acids. Germline-derived CDR1 and CDR2 are SNHLY and FYNNEI. The CDR3 reads CASSGKDRQETQYF. The CDR3 nucleotides are TGTGCCAGCAGTGGGAAGGACAGGCAAGAGACCCAGTACTTC.

This clonotype was counted at least ten times. V usage is TRBV20-1 and J usage is TRBJ1-2; D not resolved. The CDR3 length is 15 residues. Germline V gene lookup returns CDR1 DFQATT and CDR2 SNEGSKA (reference sequence). The V and J ends lost 5 bases and 0 bases respectively, with 16 bases between them. For the CDR3, the DNA is TGCAGTGCTTATAGAGCAGGTGTATCTAACTATGGCTACACCTTC. This sequence encodes CSAYRAGVSNYGYTF.